This T cell receptor beta chain was documented in a study of CD8+ T cells in alopecia areata (dated by TCRdb to the late 2010s). In terms of the full investigation: Skin from C3H/HeJ donors with spontaneous alopecia (about 6-13 months old) was grafted onto female C3H/HeJ recipients aged roughly 7-11 weeks. In both human patients and the C3H/HeJ mouse model, the study applied high-throughput TCRbeta sequencing to look at T cell clonal expansion in alopecia areata. In humans, TCRbeta sequencing was performed on scalp tissue and on sorted CD4+ and CD8+ peripheral blood T cells from healthy controls and from patients with patchy or totalis/universalis alopecia areata. Scalp clonality was compared across normal scalp (n=4), patchy alopecia areata scalp (n=8), and alopecia totalis/universalis scalp (n=8). RNA was extracted with the PAXgene miRNA kit for fixed scalp, the miRNeasy kit for PBMCs, and the RNeasy kit for mouse skin. TCRbeta CDR3 regions were amplified by immunoSEQ multiplex PCR with 35 Vbeta forward and 13 Jbeta reverse primers. The paper's findings and limits, for the study overall: Shared TCR sequences between patients were less evident than in mice, which may be partly attributable to HLA diversity in the patient population. Compared with normal scalp, lesional scalp had higher clonality and more expanded CD8+ clones, particularly in alopecia totalis/universalis, a pattern that suggests antigenic drive. Scalp TCR repertoire analysis is complicated because resident alphabeta T cells in normal human skin are also sequenced, whereas mouse skin is dominated by gammadelta T cells.

This clone was observed at least ten times. No antigen is known for it. This receptor came from a mouse, so its gene names and germline sequences are mouse ones too. The DNA ends 4 residues before the CDR3 does, and the rest of the CDR3 is filled in from the germline J gene. Cells from mouse cutaneous lymph nodes were pooled, stained for CD4, CD8alpha, NKG2D, NKG2ACE and other markers, and then sorted on a BD Influx. Libraries were constructed by the immunoSEQ multiplex PCR assay. For TCR sequencing, RNA was extracted from every sample and reverse transcribed into cDNA to serve as template. First-strand cDNA was synthesized using SuperScript III with a 2:1 mix of oligo-dT and random hexamers. A synthetic immune receptor repertoire was used to measure amplification bias, and any remaining bias was corrected computationally. Sequencing of the libraries was done on Illumina HiSeq with 60 bp reads that cover the CDR3, reading from J toward V. As for the authors' bioinformatics: Raw reads were preprocessed to remove errors, and CDR3 was defined according to IMGT conventions as the region from the conserved cysteine to phenylalanine. Clonality was computed as 1 minus the Shannon entropy, with the entropy normalized by log2 of the number of productive unique TCRs. Whether each scalp clone was CD4 or CD8 was inferred by checking scalp TCRbeta sequences against the CD4 and CD8 repertoires from sorted blood. This immuneACCESS table, as held by TCRdb, lists in-frame sequences with V and J called but not all clones. Of the missing ones, under half trace to an unresolved V gene in checked studies; the others have no known cause. The V and J calls and the clone size are those of that table, but D and trimming were determined from the DNA. The sample counts under 350,000 clones, each observed more than once. The ten biggest clones cover roughly 1.2% of the sample.

Spanning cysteine to phenylalanine, the CDR3 consists of 13 amino acids. The CDR3 was read in part: 27 bases, with the frame set at base 1. V loses 3 bases of germline sequence and J loses 3 bases, and the interval between the two ends is 9 bases. From the germline V gene, CDR1 is NSHNY and CDR2 is SYGAGN. This TCR came from a C3H/HeJ mouse with alopecia areata. For this strain, the MHC haplotype is H2-k. The sequenced material came from CD4+ T cells sorted from a lymph node. Recombination linked TRBV13-1 to TRBJ1-2, with a weak D call of TRBD1 (6 bases match). The sequenced CDR3 bases are TGTGCCAGCAGTGCTCCAGGGGACTCC. Its amino acids are CASSAPGDS. The whole CDR3 is CASSAPGDSDYTF.